Below, 28 T cell receptor beta chains from the same sample are listed, as sequenced in a study of beta chain features in type 1 diabetes. Regarding the study as a whole: Type 1 diabetes patients had moderately but significantly shorter TCRB CDR3s in all four CD4+ subsets.

No antigens are known for them. Every bit of the isolated RNA underwent reverse transcription, so sequencing read expressed TCRB transcripts. TCRdb keeps only in-frame clones here, not all; method: immunoSEQ multiplex PCR. This table has about 170,000 clones, about 8% appearing once. Sequenced input: central memory CD4+ T cells from blood. The receptors originated from a woman aged 35 to 49 with type 1 diabetes.

J is TRBJ2-5 and V is TRBV11-2; D may be TRBD1 (5 bases). The CDR3 is 15 residues long. Per germline, CDR1 SGHAT and CDR2 FQNNGV. The germline V and J ends were trimmed by 2 bases and 2 bases, with 12 bases remaining between them. The CDR3 is CASSLQSGRQETQYF. As DNA, the CDR3 is TGTGCCAGCAGCTTACAGTCAGGGCGGCAAGAGACCCAGTACTTC.

V gene TRBV9 combines with J gene TRBJ2-3; D might be TRBD1 (5 bases). The CDR3 consists of 14 residues. V gave up 4 bases and J gave up 0 bases, with 9 bases separating them. CDR1 is SGDLS and CDR2 is YYNGEE in the germline V gene. DNA of the CDR3: TGTGCCAGCAGCTCGCAGGGAAGCACAGATACGCAGTATTTT. It translates to CASSSQGSTDTQYF.

This clone has just a few counts. This chain uses TRBV27 with TRBJ2-6; TRBD2 might be the D (5 bases). CDR1 is MNHEY, CDR2 SMNVEV, per germline (reference sequence). Between the trimmed V and J ends, which lost 6 bases and 4 bases, there was a span of 19 bases. The CDR3 contains 17 residues. CDR3 residues: CASRIRPGDRGANVLTF. In nucleotides, the CDR3 is TGTGCCAGCAGGATAAGGCCCGGGGATAGGGGGGCCAACGTCCTGACTTTC.

The rearrangement links TRBV20-1 to TRBJ2-3; D gene unclear. The V gene lost 2 bases and the J gene lost 13 bases, with 13 bases spanning the gap. The germline V gene encodes CDR1 DFQATT and CDR2 SNEGSKA (reference sequence). The CDR3 has 11 residues. The CDR3 nucleotides are TGCAGTGCTAGAACTTTCCCGGCGGAGTATTTT. This gives the protein CSARTFPAEYF.

This clone was observed a handful of times. The rearrangement uses TRBV29-1 and TRBJ2-1, with no clear D. Per the germline V gene, CDR1 is SQVTM and CDR2 is ANQGSEA. The length of the CDR3 is 11 residues. Trimming took 7 bases from V and 8 from J, leaving 12 bases between them. CDR3 loop: CSAVPGYEQFF. The CDR3 coding sequence is TGCAGCGCTGTCCCGGGTTATGAGCAGTTCTTC.

This clone has a handful of counts. The V gene is TRBV28, the J gene TRBJ1-1; TRBD1 might be the D (6 bases). CDR1 is MDHEN, CDR2 SYDVKM, per germline. CDR3 length equals 13 residues. The V end lost 5 bases, the J end lost 7 bases, and 14 bases lay between the germline ends. The DNA of the CDR3 is TGTGCCAGCAGTCGACAGGCAGGGGTTGAAGCTTTCTTT. Translated: CASSRQAGVEAFF.

This clone appeared a few times. The rearrangement links TRBV6-6 to TRBJ2-3, with 12 bases fitting TRBD2. Germline CDR1 reads MNHNY; CDR2 reads SVGAGI (reference sequence). Trimming took 5 bases from V and 0 from J; bases not matched to a gene: 3. CDR3 length: 16 residues. DNA for the CDR3: TGTGCCAGCAGTACCGGACTAGCGGGGAGCACAGATACGCAGTATTTT. Its translation is CASSTGLAGSTDTQYF.

This clone was picked up a small number of times. The chain employs TRBV28 and TRBJ1-6, with D possibly matching TRBD1 (5 bases). This CDR3 spans 15 amino acids. CDR1 and CDR2 from the germline V gene are MDHEN and SYDVKM. Trimming stripped 3 bases from V and 5 bases from J, with 11 bases between. CDR3 DNA: TGTGCCAGCAGTTTGGGTGGGGGGAATAATTCACCCCTCCACTTT. This codes for CASSLGGGNNSPLHF.

This clone showed up just a few times. V and J are TRBV21-1 and TRBJ2-1; TRBD2 was called by the table and not checked on the DNA. TRBV21-1 is deemed a pseudogene. This CDR3 spans 13 amino acids. CDR3 sequence (DNA): TGTGCCAGCAGCGAAGGACGGAGCAATGAGCAGTTCTTC. This encodes CASSEGRSNEQFF.

The V call is TRBV7-2, the J call TRBJ2-2, with D perhaps TRBD2 (5 bases). The germline V gene has CDR1 SGHTA and CDR2 FQGNSA. V lost 3 bases and J 3 bases, leaving 8 bases between the germline ends. The CDR3 is 14 amino acids. The CDR3 region is CASSLEVYTGELFF. The DNA for the CDR3 is TGTGCCAGCAGCTTGGAGGTGTACACCGGGGAGCTGTTTTTT.

This clone was observed a few times. The chain couples TRBV5-1 to TRBJ2-7; 7 bases are a match to TRBD1. Germline CDR1 and CDR2: SGHRS and YFSETQ. This CDR3 has 13 residues. V lost 4 bases, J lost 3 bases, and 4 bases stayed unmatched. The CDR3 spells CASSMDRNYEQYF. CDR3 nucleotide sequence: TGCGCCAGCAGCATGGACAGGAACTACGAGCAGTACTTC.

V is TRBV7-2 and J is TRBJ2-7, with D hard to call. Germline V CDR1 and CDR2: SGHTA, FQGNSA. The CDR3 spans 12 residues. Trimming removed 5 bases at V and 0 bases at J, with 5 bases between. The chain's CDR3 is CASSPRSYEQYF. In DNA form, the CDR3 reads TGTGCCAGCAGCCCGCGCTCCTACGAGCAGTACTTC.

The chain employs TRBV14 and TRBJ2-7; 8 bases line up with TRBD1. The ends lost 1 base at V and 1 base at J; junction bases unmatched: 3. The CDR3 extends over 15 amino acids. The germline V gene has CDR1 SGHDN and CDR2 FVKESK. Here the CDR3 reads CASSQGTGFSYEQYF. CDR3 in DNA: TGTGCCAGCAGCCAAGGGACAGGGTTTTCCTACGAGCAGTACTTC.

In its sample, this clone was seen a few times. This rearrangement joins TRBV5-1 to TRBJ1-1; tentatively, D is TRBD1 (5 bases). V gave up 4 bases and J gave up 0 bases, with 19 bases separating them. The CDR3 contains 17 residues. Germline V gives CDR1 SGHRS, CDR2 YFSETQ. This chain's CDR3 is CASSPFTRGVMNTEAFF. The CDR3 DNA reads as TGCGCCAGCAGCCCGTTCACCCGGGGGGTCATGAACACTGAAGCTTTCTTT.

This chain joins TRBV19 and TRBJ2-1, with a weak D call TRBD2 (6 bases). Germline V gene sequence: CDR1 LNHDA, CDR2 SQIVND (reference sequence). This CDR3 is 11 amino acids long. V lost 5 bases and J 9 bases, leaving 8 bases between the germline ends. For the CDR3, the DNA is TGTGCCAGTAGTCTAGCGTTTGAGCAGTTCTTC. This codes for CASSLAFEQFF.

This clone has more than one count but fewer than ten. The genes are TRBV29-1 and TRBJ2-3; TRBD2 agrees at 13 bases. Per germline, CDR1 SQVTM and CDR2 ANQGSEA. This CDR3 comprises 15 residues. Losses at the gene ends were 7 bases for V and 3 bases for J; bases not matched to a gene: 7. Written as DNA, the CDR3 is TGCAGCGGCCGACTAGCGGGGGGAGGGACAGATACGCAGTATTTT. Translating it yields CSGRLAGGGTDTQYF.

This clone has just a few counts. The genes are TRBV7-3 and TRBJ1-2; D perhaps matches TRBD1 (6 bases). The CDR3 loop spans 14 amino acids. V was shortened by 5 bases and J by 0 bases, with 10 bases between the two germline ends. Germline-derived CDR1 and CDR2 are SGHTA and FQGTGA. The CDR3 spells CASSPDSTNYGYTF. As DNA, the CDR3 is TGTGCCAGCAGCCCGGACAGCACTAACTATGGCTACACCTTC.

This clone showed up just a few times. The rearrangement uses TRBV7-9 and TRBJ2-2; 9 nucleotides align to TRBD1. The CDR3 has 14 amino acids. V shed 6 bases and J 6 bases; nucleotides not matched to a gene: 5. Looked up from germline, CDR1 is SEHNR and CDR2 is FQNEAQ (reference sequence). The CDR3 reads CASRSRDRAGELFF. Written as DNA, the CDR3 is TGTGCCAGCAGATCGCGGGACAGGGCCGGGGAGCTGTTTTTT.

The rearrangement links TRBV9 to TRBJ1-1; D is perhaps TRBD1 (6 bases). Germline V CDR1 and CDR2: SGDLS, YYNGEE. Trimming removed 3 bases from V and 3 bases from J, with 12 bases in between. The CDR3 runs 14 residues. This chain's CDR3 is CASSDLSGDTEAFF. CDR3 nucleotide sequence: TGTGCCAGCAGCGACCTTTCAGGGGACACTGAAGCTTTCTTT.

This clone was detected many times. One junction end disagrees with the germline gene, perhaps due to a read error. This chain uses TRBV9 with TRBJ1-4, with D tentatively TRBD1 (6 bases). The CDR3 length is 15 residues. Germline V gene lookup returns CDR1 SGDLS and CDR2 YYNGEE. CDR3 protein: CASSSPGTTIEKLFF. The DNA for the CDR3 is TGTGCCAGCAGCTCCCCCGGGACAACTATCGAAAAGCTGTTTTTT.

V gene TRBV28 combines with J gene TRBJ2-1, with TRBD2 matching over 7 bases. The V segment lost 10 bases and the J segment 9 bases; nucleotides outside the gene matches: 12. Germline CDR1 is MDHEN and CDR2 is SYDVKM. The CDR3 sequence is 13 residues long. The CDR3 DNA reads TGTGCCACCCGGACTAGGGCTACAGTTGAGCAGTTCTTC. Translation gives CATRTRATVEQFF.

V is TRBV20-1 and J is TRBJ2-7, with TRBD2 matching over 8 bases. The germline CDR1 and CDR2 sequences are DFQATT and SNEGSKA (reference sequence). V shed 6 bases, J shed 7 bases, and the junction held 5 bases outside the gene matches. The CDR3 has 11 amino acids. The CDR3 sequence: CSAGGGGEQYF. The CDR3 DNA reads as TGCAGTGCCGGGGGGGGAGGTGAGCAGTACTTC.

This clone showed up just a few times. This rearrangement joins TRBV29-1 to TRBJ1-2; possible D gene TRBD1, 5 bases. This CDR3 comprises 14 residues. Trimming took 0 bases from V and 5 from J, leaving 13 bases between them. Germline V gives CDR1 SQVTM, CDR2 ANQGSEA. The CDR3 DNA reads TGCAGCGTTGAAGATCTTTCGGCAGGGTATGGCTACACCTTC. This sequence encodes CSVEDLSAGYGYTF.

The J gene is TRBJ1-5, the V gene TRBV28; 9 bases map to TRBD1. CDR1 MDHEN and CDR2 SYDVKM come from the germline V gene. With 6 bases clipped from V and 3 bases from J, the junction kept 6 bases outside the gene matches. The CDR3 length is 15 residues. The CDR3 loop reads CASRGTGRDNQPQHF. The CDR3 nucleotides read TGTGCCAGCAGGGGGACAGGGAGGGACAATCAGCCCCAGCATTTT.

The chain couples TRBV4-1 to TRBJ1-5; 10 bases are shared with TRBD1. Germline assignment: CDR1 MGHRA and CDR2 YSYEKL. J lost 7 bases, V lost 0 bases, and 6 bases had no gene match. The CDR3 has 16 amino acids. The DNA for the CDR3 is TGCGCCAGCAGCCAAGATCCAAGGGACAGGGGACAGCCCCAGCATTTT. This translates into CASSQDPRDRGQPQHF.

This clone was seen a handful of times. A read error is possible here, since a much larger clone lies one base away. V is TRBV11-2 and J is TRBJ1-2; no reliable D call. This CDR3 is 13 amino acids long. V was pared by 1 base and J by 2 bases, with 5 bases between. Germline V lookup: CDR1 SGHAT, CDR2 FQNNGV. For the CDR3, the DNA is TGTGCCAGCAGCTTAGCGGGGAACTATGGCTACACCTTC. As protein: CASSLAGNYGYTF. Looking up the rest from reference TRBV11-2 and TRBJ1-2 gives the full variable domain: EAGVAQSPRYKIIEKRQSVAFWCNPISGHATLYWYQQILGQGPKLLIQFQNNGVVDDSQLPKDRFSAERLKGVDSTLKIQPAKLEDSAVYLCASSLAGNYGYTFGSGTRLTVV.

V gene TRBV4-3 combines with J gene TRBJ2-6, with D perhaps matching TRBD1 (5 bases). In germline, CDR1 is LGHNA, CDR2 YSLEER. V dropped 1 base and J dropped 0 bases, with 10 bases sitting between them. The length of the CDR3 is 17 residues. The CDR3 sequence is CASSQGGRISGANVLTF. The CDR3 DNA is TGCGCCAGCAGCCAAGGGGGCCGGATCTCTGGGGCCAACGTCCTGACTTTC.

This clone has only a few counts. The rearrangement joins TRBV10-3 to TRBJ2-2; D gene ambiguous. Trimming removed 4 bases from V and 0 bases from J, with 6 bases in between. This CDR3 contains 14 residues. Germline V gene sequence: CDR1 ENHRY, CDR2 SYGVKD. As DNA, the CDR3 is TGTGCCATCAGTGGCAGCGCGAACACCGGGGAGCTGTTTTTT. Amino acids: CAISGSANTGELFF.